What follows are 17 T cell receptor beta chains derived from one specimen sequenced in a study of CD8+ T cells in alopecia areata. Extraction of RNA preceded its reverse transcription into cDNA, which served as the sequencing template. Generated by immunoSEQ multiplex PCR, the TCRdb table keeps only in-frame clones and is missing some. The table records more than 200,000 clones, roughly two thirds of them present only once. The sample was CD4+ T cells sorted from blood, taken at week 0. Receptor source: a human donor with alopecia areata.

This clone was counted a few times. This sequence joins TRBV30 and TRBJ1-1; D may be TRBD1 (5 bases). Germline V CDR1 and CDR2: GTSNPN, SVGIG (reference sequence). The CDR3 totals 14 residues. Trimming stripped 5 bases from V and 6 bases from J, with 19 bases between. This CDR3 is CAWATGQTRAEAFF. DNA for the CDR3: TGTGCCTGGGCAACTGGACAAACCCGCGCTGAAGCTTTCTTT. The whole variable domain, filled in from reference TRBV30 and TRBJ1-1, reads SQTIHQWPATLVQPVGSPLSLECTVEGTSNPNLYWYRQAAGRGLQLLFYSVGIGQISSEVPQNLSASRPQDRQFILSSKKLLLSDSGFYLCAWATGQTRAEAFFGQGTRLTVV.

This chain connects TRBV9 to TRBJ2-5; the D gene is possibly TRBD2 (5 bases). The germline V gene has CDR1 SGDLS and CDR2 YYNGEE. V was shortened by 5 bases and J by 5 bases, with 19 bases between the two germline ends. This CDR3 has 15 residues. CDR3 in amino acids: CASSEGRLYTETQYF. CDR3 bases: TGTGCCAGCAGTGAGGGTAGGCTTTATACGGAGACCCAGTACTTC.

V and J are TRBV30 and TRBJ1-2; D is undetermined. Germline V gives CDR1 GTSNPN, CDR2 SVGIG (reference sequence). V was cut by 5 bases and J by 3 bases, with 13 bases left in between. This CDR3 is built from 13 residues. The CDR3 here is CAWQPDGDYGYTF. CDR3 nucleotide sequence: TGTGCCTGGCAACCAGACGGCGACTATGGCTACACCTTC.

The chain links TRBV30 to TRBJ2-7; D possibly corresponds to TRBD2 (6 bases). The CDR3 has 14 residues. The V gene lost 2 bases and the J gene lost 3 bases, with 14 bases spanning the gap. CDR1 GTSNPN and CDR2 SVGIG come from the germline V gene (reference sequence). CDR3 protein: CAWSHDTAGYEQYF. In DNA, the CDR3 is TGTGCCTGGAGTCATGACACAGCGGGCTACGAGCAGTACTTC. Drawing the rest from reference TRBV30 and TRBJ2-7, the complete variable domain is SQTIHQWPATLVQPVGSPLSLECTVEGTSNPNLYWYRQAAGRGLQLLFYSVGIGQISSEVPQNLSASRPQDRQFILSSKKLLLSDSGFYLCAWSHDTAGYEQYFGPGTRLTVT.

The chain recombines TRBV9 with TRBJ1-2; D is uncertain. The ends were cut back, 1 base at V and 8 bases at J, with 9 bases in the middle. The CDR3 totals 12 residues. Germline values: CDR1 SGDLS, CDR2 YYNGEE. This CDR3 reads CASSVSTRGYTF. Here the CDR3 DNA reads TGTGCCAGCAGCGTAAGCACGCGCGGCTACACCTTC.

This sequence joins TRBV9 and TRBJ1-6, with D possibly TRBD1 on 5 matching bases. The CDR3 has 16 amino acids. The V end lost 1 base, the J end lost 4 bases, and 12 bases lay between the germline ends. CDR1 and CDR2 (germline): SGDLS, YYNGEE. The CDR3 nucleotides read TGTGCCAGCAGCGTAAGTCCCTCAGGGTATAATTCACCCCTCCACTTT. Encoded protein: CASSVSPSGYNSPLHF.

The DNA of the CDR3 is TGTGCCTGGAGTGGACAGGGGCGGACTGAAGCTTTCTTT. This codes for CAWSGQGRTEAFF. This chain joins TRBV30 and TRBJ1-1; 8 bases map to TRBD1. This CDR3 is built from 13 residues. The germline V gene encodes CDR1 GTSNPN and CDR2 SVGIG (reference sequence). The trim removed 1 base at V and 5 bases at J, leaving 3 bases unmatched.

This sequence joins TRBV29-1 and TRBJ2-7; D ambiguous. V was cut by 4 bases and J by 6 bases, with 10 bases left in between. Germline V lookup: CDR1 SQVTM, CDR2 ANQGSEA. CDR3 length: 11 residues. The CDR3 is CSVGQFGEQYF. CDR3 nucleotide sequence: TGCAGCGTTGGCCAGTTCGGCGAGCAGTACTTC.

The chain links TRBV29-1 to TRBJ2-1, with D uncertain. V dropped 4 bases and J dropped 1 base, with 8 bases sitting between them. The CDR3 runs to 13 residues. Germline CDR1 is SQVTM and CDR2 is ANQGSEA. The CDR3 is CSVVAASYNEQFF. The CDR3 DNA reads as TGCAGCGTTGTTGCGGCTTCCTACAATGAGCAGTTCTTC.

This clone was counted a few times. The chain links TRBV30 to TRBJ1-1; 10 bases line up with TRBD1. From germline, CDR1 is GTSNPN and CDR2 SVGIG (reference sequence). Unmatched junction bases numbered 6, after V lost 2 bases and J lost 3 bases. The CDR3 is 15 amino acids. The DNA for the CDR3 is TGTGCCTGGAGTAACGAGGGGACAGGGGACACTGAAGCTTTCTTT. Translating gives CAWSNEGTGDTEAFF.

This clone showed up many times. The chain has TRBV7-9 and TRBJ1-4, with TRBD1 as a possible D gene (6 bases). CDR3 length: 12 residues. Germline assignment: CDR1 SEHNR and CDR2 FQNEAQ (reference sequence). V gave up 3 bases and J gave up 8 bases, with 7 bases separating them. This CDR3 is CASSLQGEKLFF. Written as DNA, the CDR3 is TGTGCCAGCAGCTTGCAGGGGGAAAAACTGTTTTTT.

The chain uses TRBV29-1 and TRBJ2-5, with D unclear. Trimming pared 7 bases from V and 0 bases from J, leaving 12 bases between. From germline, CDR1 is SQVTM and CDR2 ANQGSEA. This CDR3 contains 13 residues. The CDR3 region is CSGGSEYQETQYF. The CDR3 DNA follows: TGCAGCGGTGGGTCCGAGTACCAAGAGACCCAGTACTTC.

This clone was recorded a few times. V and J are TRBV6-5 and TRBJ1-1; D is perhaps TRBD1 (5 bases). Germline V CDR1 and CDR2: MNHEY, SVGAGI. The CDR3 extends over 13 amino acids. V dropped 4 bases and J dropped 4 bases, with 10 bases sitting between them. The CDR3 spells CASSFPGITEAFF. DNA for the CDR3: TGTGCCAGCAGTTTCCCAGGGATCACTGAAGCTTTCTTT.

CDR3 nucleotide sequence: TGTGCCAGCAGTGCTACAGATTCTACAGGAAAACTGTTTTTT. Translating gives CASSATDSTGKLFF. J is TRBJ1-4 and V is TRBV7-9, with D perhaps TRBD1 (5 bases). Germline-derived CDR1 and CDR2 are SEHNR and FQNEAQ (reference sequence). The CDR3 is made up of 14 amino acids. Deletions cut 6 bases from V and 10 bases from J, with 18 bases between.

This chain links TRBV20-1 with TRBJ2-3, with D perhaps TRBD1 (5 bases). CDR1 is DFQATT, CDR2 SNEGSKA, per germline (reference sequence). The V gene lost 5 bases and the J gene lost 5 bases, with 8 bases spanning the gap. This CDR3 has 11 residues. CDR3 coding DNA: TGCAGTGCTCAAAGGGGAGATACGCAGTATTTT. As protein: CSAQRGDTQYF.

The rearrangement joins TRBV7-9 to TRBJ2-1; D is perhaps TRBD1 (5 bases). Per the germline V gene, CDR1 is SEHNR and CDR2 is FQNEAQ (reference sequence). CDR3 length: 15 residues. The V end lost 0 bases, the J end lost 4 bases, and 10 bases lay between the germline ends. The CDR3 spells CASSLAQGQYNEQFF. The CDR3 DNA reads TGTGCCAGCAGCTTAGCCCAGGGCCAGTACAATGAGCAGTTCTTC.

CDR3 protein: CSVETNLNTEAFF. For the CDR3, the DNA is TGCAGCGTTGAAACGAACTTGAACACTGAAGCTTTCTTT. The V and J genes are TRBV29-1 and TRBJ1-1; D remains ambiguous. The V gene lost 2 bases and the J gene lost 0 bases, with 7 bases spanning the gap. Germline V gene data show CDR1 as SQVTM and CDR2 as ANQGSEA. The CDR3 extends over 13 amino acids.